This paragraph reports one T cell receptor (beta chain). It was at deep level that the assay was run. Several immunoSEQ 96-well plates shared each subset's DNA, each plate a replicate. The assay was immunoSEQ multiplex PCR, and TCRdb's table has in-frame clones only and misses some. The sample includes 450,000 to 600,000 clones, approximately 79% seen only once; the top ten take approximately 12%. The data were obtained in a study of shared clonotypes between healthy human individuals. The CDR3 has 12 amino acids. CDR1 is MNHEY and CDR2 is SMNVEV in the germline V gene (reference sequence). Trimming removed 6 bases at V and 9 bases at J, with 12 bases between.

The chain combines TRBV27 with TRBJ2-1; D might be TRBD2 (6 bases). This sequence was found in a woman between 35 and 50 years old in good health. Some clones in this sample may be carry-over from other donors' samples. Sample: PBMCs. DNA for the CDR3: TGTGCCAGCAGCCCGCCCGGGGGTGAGCAGTTCTTC. Translating it yields CASSPPGGEQFF.